Below, one TCR beta chain is given with its context. This CDR3 contains 13 residues. Trimming took 2 bases from V and 4 from J, leaving 8 bases between them. Germline V gene sequence: CDR1 LGHDT, CDR2 YNNKEL (reference sequence). The data were taken from a study of blood T cell repertoires in COVID-19. Across the study: Samples came from the United States, Italy and Spain, spanning acute and convalescent COVID-19. Sample material is recorded as cDNA or gDNA derived from T cells, B-cell-depleted T cells, or PBMCs.

How the authors handled the data: Amplification of reference gene primers was used by the study to estimate nucleated cell counts. Here immunoSEQ multiplex PCR was the method, and the copy in TCRdb shows in-frame clones only, minus some. From that table come the V and J calls and clone size; the DNA was used to work out D and trimming. The sample contains around 280,000 clones, 70% to 90% of which appear only once. This chain joins TRBV3-1 (or the pseudogene TRBV3-2) and TRBJ1-1, with D uncertain. The sequenced material came from peripheral blood. This receptor was obtained from a woman between 45 and 60 years old with active or convalescent COVID-19. This chain's CDR3 is CASSQSQTTEAFF. The CDR3 DNA reads as TGTGCCAGCAGCCAATCACAGACCACTGAAGCTTTCTTT.